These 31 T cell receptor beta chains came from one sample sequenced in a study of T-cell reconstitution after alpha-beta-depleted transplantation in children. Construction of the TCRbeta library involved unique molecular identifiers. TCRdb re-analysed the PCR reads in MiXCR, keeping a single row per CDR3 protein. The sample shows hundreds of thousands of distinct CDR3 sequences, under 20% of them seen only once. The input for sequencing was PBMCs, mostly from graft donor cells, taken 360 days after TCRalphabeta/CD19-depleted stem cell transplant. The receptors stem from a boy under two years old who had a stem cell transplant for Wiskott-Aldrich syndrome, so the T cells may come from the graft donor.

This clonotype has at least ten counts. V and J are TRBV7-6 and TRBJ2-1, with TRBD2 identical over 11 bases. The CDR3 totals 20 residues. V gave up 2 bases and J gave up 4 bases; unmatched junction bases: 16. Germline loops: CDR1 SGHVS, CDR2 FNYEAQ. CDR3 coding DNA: TGTGCCAGCAGCTTAAAGGTCCTAGCGGGAGGCGGCTGGGGTTACAATGAGCAGTTCTTC. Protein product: CASSLKVLAGGGWGYNEQFF.

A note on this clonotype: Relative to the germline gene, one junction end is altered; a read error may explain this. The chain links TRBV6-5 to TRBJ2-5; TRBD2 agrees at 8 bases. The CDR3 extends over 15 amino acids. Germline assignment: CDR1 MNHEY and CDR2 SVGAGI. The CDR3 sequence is CASRYGRGRQETQYF. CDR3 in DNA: TGTGCCAGCCGTTACGGGAGGGGACGCCAAGAGACCCAGTACTTC.

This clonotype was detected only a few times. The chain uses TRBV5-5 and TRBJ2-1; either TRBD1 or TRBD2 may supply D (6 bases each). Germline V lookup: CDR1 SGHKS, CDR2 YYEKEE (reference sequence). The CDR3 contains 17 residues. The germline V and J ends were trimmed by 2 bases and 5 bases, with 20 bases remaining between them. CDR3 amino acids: CASSFEMGGLLDNEQFF. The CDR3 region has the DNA TGTGCCAGCAGCTTTGAAATGGGGGGCCTCCTAGACAATGAGCAGTTCTTC.

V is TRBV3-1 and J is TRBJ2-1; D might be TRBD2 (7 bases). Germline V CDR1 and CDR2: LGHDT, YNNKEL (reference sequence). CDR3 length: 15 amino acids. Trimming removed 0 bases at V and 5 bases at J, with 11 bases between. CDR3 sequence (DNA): TGTGCCAGCAGCCAAGAAGGGGGGGCCCACAATGAGCAGTTCTTC. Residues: CASSQEGGAHNEQFF.

The CDR3 region has the DNA TGTGCCAGCAGCTTACGGGGAGGGAGCTCCTACGAGCAGTACTTC. Protein sequence: CASSLRGGSSYEQYF. V usage is TRBV7-2 and J usage is TRBJ2-7, with TRBD2 matching 7 bases. The CDR3 is 15 amino acids. J lost 0 bases, V lost 2 bases, and 4 bases had no gene match. Germline CDR1 is SGHTA and CDR2 is FQGNSA.

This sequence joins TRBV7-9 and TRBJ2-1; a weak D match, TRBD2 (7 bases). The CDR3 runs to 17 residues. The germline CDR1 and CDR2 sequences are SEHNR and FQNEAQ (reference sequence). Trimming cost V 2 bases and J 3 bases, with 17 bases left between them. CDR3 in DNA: TGTGCCAGCAGCTTACCGGGGGGCGGGAGAGGCTACAATGAGCAGTTCTTC. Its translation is CASSLPGGGRGYNEQFF.

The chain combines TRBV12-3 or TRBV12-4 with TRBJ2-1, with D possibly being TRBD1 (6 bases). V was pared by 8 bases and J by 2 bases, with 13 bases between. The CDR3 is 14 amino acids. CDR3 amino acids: CASQTGITYNEQFF. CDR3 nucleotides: TGTGCCAGCCAGACAGGTATCACCTACAATGAGCAGTTCTTC.

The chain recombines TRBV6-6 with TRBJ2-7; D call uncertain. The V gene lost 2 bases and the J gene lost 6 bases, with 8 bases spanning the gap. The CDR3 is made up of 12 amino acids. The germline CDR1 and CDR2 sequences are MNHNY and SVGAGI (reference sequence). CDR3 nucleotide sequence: TGTGCCAGCAGTTACGCTAGTGGCGAGCAGTACTTC. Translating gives CASSYASGEQYF.

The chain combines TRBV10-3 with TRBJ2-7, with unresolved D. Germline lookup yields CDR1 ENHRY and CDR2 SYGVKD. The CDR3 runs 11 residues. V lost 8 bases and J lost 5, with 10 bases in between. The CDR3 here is CAISAADEQYF. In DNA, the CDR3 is TGTGCCATCTCTGCGGCTGACGAGCAGTACTTC.

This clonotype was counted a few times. Here the CDR3 DNA reads TGTGCCAGCAGTTTAGCTGGGCCCCAAGAGACCCAGTACTTC. Translated: CASSLAGPQETQYF. The chain joins TRBV12-3 or TRBV12-4 to TRBJ2-5; D gene uncertain. V was trimmed by 0 bases and J by 1 base, leaving 6 bases between them. The CDR3 is made up of 14 amino acids.

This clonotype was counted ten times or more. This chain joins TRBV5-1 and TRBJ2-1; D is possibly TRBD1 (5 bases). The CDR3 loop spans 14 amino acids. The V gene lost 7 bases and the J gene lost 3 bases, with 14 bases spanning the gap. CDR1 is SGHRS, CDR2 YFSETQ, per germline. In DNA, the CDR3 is TGCGCCAGCTCCCAGGACACCTTCTACAATGAGCAGTTCTTC. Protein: CASSQDTFYNEQFF.

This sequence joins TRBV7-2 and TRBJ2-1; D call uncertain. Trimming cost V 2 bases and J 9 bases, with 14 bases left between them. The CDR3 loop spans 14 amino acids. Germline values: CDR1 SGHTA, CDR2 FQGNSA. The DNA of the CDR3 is TGTGCCAGCAGCTTACGACTCGAGCTGGGTGAGCAGTTCTTC. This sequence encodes CASSLRLELGEQFF.

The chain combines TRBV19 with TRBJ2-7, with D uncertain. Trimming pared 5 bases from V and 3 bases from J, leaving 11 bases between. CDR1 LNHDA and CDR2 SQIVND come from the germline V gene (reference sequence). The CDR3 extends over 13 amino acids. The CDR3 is CASSEVESYEQYF. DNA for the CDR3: TGTGCCAGTAGTGAGGTGGAAAGCTACGAGCAGTACTTC.

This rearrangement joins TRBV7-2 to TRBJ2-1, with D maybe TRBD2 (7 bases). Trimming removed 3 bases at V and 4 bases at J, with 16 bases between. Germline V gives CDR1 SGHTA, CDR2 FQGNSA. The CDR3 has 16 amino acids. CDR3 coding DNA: TGTGCCAGCAGCTTTCGAATAGGGGGGGGGTACAATGAGCAGTTCTTC. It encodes CASSFRIGGGYNEQFF.

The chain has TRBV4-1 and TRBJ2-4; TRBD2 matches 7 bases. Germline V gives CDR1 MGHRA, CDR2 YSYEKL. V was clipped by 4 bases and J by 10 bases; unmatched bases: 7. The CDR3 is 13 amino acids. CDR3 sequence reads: CASSPGQGGIQYF. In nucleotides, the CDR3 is TGCGCCAGCAGCCCTGGGCAGGGAGGGATTCAGTACTTC.

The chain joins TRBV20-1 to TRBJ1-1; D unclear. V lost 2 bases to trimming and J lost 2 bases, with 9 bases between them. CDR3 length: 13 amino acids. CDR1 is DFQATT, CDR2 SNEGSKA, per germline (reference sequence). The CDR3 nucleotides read TGCAGTGCTAGACGCGACGGTAACACTGAAGCTTTCTTT. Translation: CSARRDGNTEAFF.

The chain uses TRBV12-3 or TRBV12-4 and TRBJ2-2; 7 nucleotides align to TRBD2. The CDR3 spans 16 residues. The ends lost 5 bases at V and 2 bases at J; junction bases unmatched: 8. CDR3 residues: CASSPPGLRNTGELFF. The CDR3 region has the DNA TGTGCCAGCAGTCCACCGGGACTAAGAAACACCGGGGAGCTGTTTTTT.

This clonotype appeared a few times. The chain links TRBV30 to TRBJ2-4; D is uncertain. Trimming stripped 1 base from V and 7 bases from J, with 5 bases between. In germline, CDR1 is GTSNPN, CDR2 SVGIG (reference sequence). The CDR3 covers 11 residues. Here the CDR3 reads CAWSGSNIQYF. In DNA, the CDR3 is TGTGCCTGGAGTGGAAGCAACATTCAGTACTTC.

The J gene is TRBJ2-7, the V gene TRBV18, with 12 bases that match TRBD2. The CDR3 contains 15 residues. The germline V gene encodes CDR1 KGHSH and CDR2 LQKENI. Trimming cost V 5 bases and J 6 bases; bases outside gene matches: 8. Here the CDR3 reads CASSANLAGGPEQYF. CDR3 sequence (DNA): TGTGCCAGCTCAGCGAATCTAGCGGGAGGGCCCGAGCAGTACTTC.

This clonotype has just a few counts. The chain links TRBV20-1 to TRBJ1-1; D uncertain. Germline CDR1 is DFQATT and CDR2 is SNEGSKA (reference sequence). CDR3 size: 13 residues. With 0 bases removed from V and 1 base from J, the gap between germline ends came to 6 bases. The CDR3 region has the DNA TGCAGTGCTAGAGAAGGTGGGAACACTGAAGCTTTCTTT. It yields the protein CSAREGGNTEAFF.

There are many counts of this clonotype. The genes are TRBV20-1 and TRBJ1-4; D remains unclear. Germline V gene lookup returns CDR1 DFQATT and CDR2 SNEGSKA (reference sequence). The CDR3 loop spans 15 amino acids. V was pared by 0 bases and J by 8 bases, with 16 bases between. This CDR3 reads CSARDPSGFREKLFF. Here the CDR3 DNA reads TGCAGTGCTAGAGATCCTTCCGGGTTTCGCGAAAAACTGTTTTTT.

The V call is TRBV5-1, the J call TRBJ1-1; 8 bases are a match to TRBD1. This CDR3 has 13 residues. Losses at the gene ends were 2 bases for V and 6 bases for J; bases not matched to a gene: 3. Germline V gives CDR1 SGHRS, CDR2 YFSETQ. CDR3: CASSFRGQAEAFF. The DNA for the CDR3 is TGCGCCAGCAGCTTCAGGGGGCAGGCTGAAGCTTTCTTT.

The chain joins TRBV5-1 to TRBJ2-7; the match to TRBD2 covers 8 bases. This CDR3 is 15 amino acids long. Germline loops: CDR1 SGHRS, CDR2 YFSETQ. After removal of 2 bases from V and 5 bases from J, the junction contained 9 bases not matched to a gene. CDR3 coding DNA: TGCGCCAGCAGCTTACTCGGTTCGGGAGGGCACGAGCAGTACTTC. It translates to CASSLLGSGGHEQYF.

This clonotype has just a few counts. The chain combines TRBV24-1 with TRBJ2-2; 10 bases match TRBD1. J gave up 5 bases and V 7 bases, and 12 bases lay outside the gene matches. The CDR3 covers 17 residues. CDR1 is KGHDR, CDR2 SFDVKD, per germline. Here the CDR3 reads CATRPTPTGGRTGELFF. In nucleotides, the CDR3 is TGTGCCACCAGACCTACACCGACAGGGGGCCGGACCGGGGAGCTGTTTTTT.

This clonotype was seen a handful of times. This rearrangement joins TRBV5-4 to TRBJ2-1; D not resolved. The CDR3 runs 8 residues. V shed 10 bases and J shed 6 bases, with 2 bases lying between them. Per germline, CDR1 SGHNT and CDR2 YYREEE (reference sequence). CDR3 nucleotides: TGTGCCGTCAATGAGCAGTTCTTC. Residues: CAVNEQFF.

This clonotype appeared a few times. The CDR3 loop reads CATSDWGSSSGAYYNEQFF. The CDR3, as DNA: TGTGCCACCAGTGATTGGGGGTCAAGTAGCGGGGCCTACTACAATGAGCAGTTCTTC. The chain combines TRBV24-1 with TRBJ2-1, with 8 bases lining up with TRBD2. The CDR3 is 19 amino acids. With 2 bases clipped from V and 3 bases from J, the junction kept 14 bases outside the gene matches. Germline V gives CDR1 KGHDR, CDR2 SFDVKD.

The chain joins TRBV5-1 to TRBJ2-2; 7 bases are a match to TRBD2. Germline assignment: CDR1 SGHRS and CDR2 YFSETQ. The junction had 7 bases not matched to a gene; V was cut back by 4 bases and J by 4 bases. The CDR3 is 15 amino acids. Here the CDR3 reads CASSRLAPGTGELFF. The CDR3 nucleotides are TGCGCCAGCAGCAGACTAGCCCCTGGCACCGGGGAGCTGTTTTTT. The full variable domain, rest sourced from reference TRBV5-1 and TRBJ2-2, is KAGVTQTPRYLIKTRGQQVTLSCSPISGHRSVSWYQQTPGQGLQFLFEYFSETQRNKGNFPGRFSGRQFSNSRSEMNVSTLELGDSALYLCASSRLAPGTGELFFGEGSRLTVL.

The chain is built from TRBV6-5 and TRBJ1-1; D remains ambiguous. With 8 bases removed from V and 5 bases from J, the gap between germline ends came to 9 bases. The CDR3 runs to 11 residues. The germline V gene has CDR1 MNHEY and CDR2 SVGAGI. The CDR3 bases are TGTGCCAGCGGCCGGCGGACTGAAGCTTTCTTT. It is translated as CASGRRTEAFF.

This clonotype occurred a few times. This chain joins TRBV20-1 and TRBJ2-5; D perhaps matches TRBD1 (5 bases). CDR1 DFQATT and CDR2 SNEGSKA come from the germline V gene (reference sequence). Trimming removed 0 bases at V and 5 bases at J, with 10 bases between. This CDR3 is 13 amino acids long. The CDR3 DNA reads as TGCAGTGCTAGAGATCAGGGTTTGGAGACCCAGTACTTC. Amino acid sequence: CSARDQGLETQYF.

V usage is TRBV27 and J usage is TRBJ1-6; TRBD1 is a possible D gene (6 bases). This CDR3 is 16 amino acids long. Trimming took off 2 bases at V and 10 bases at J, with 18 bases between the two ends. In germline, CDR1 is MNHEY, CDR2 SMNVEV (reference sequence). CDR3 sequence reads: CASSLVAGEGRSPLHF. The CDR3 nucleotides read TGTGCCAGCAGTTTAGTTGCAGGGGAGGGCCGGTCACCCCTCCACTTT.

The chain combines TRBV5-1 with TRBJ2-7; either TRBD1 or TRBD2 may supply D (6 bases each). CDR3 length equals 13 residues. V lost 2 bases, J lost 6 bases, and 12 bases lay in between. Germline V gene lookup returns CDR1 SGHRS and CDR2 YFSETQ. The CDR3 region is CASSFGGGPEQYF. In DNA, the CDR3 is TGCGCCAGCAGCTTCGGAGGGGGTCCCGAGCAGTACTTC.